The sequence of this TCR beta chain was determined in a study of T cells in Graves' hyperthyroidism and ophthalmopathy. RNA transcripts were the template for amplifying TCR beta CDR3 regions. The TCR CDR3 first-round RT-PCR relied on the HTBI primer set. TCRdb re-derived calls from the multiplex PCR reads in MiXCR, one entry per CDR3 protein. The sample lists under 400,000 distinct CDR3 sequences; approximately 18% were seen once. Stable Graves' hyperthyroidism denoted no ophthalmopathy progression over 18 months. V lost 2 bases, J lost 5 bases, and 9 bases lay in between. Germline V gene data show CDR1 as SEHNR and CDR2 as FQNEAQ (reference sequence). CDR3 size: 13 residues.

V is TRBV7-9 and J is TRBJ2-5; possible D gene TRBD2, 5 bases. Sequencing was done on a sample of blood. This TCR derives from a woman aged 45-60 years with Graves' hyperthyroidism. CDR3 residues: CASSLNPGETQYF. CDR3 sequence (DNA): TGTGCCAGCAGCTTAAATCCGGGGGAGACCCAGTACTTC.